The rows below give T cell receptor beta chains drawn from one sample of a study of blood T cell repertoires in COVID-19. The assay was immunoSEQ multiplex PCR, and TCRdb's table has in-frame clones only and misses some. The table shows 300,000 to 400,000 clones, with roughly nine tenths occurring only once. Sequencing used PBMCs or T cells enriched from blood (not recorded which). The source of these receptors is a man between 18 and 29 years old who had recovered from COVID-19. CDR3s include the opening cysteine and the closing phenylalanine or tryptophan. D genes are given only for firm matches. Expanded clones get a size class; other rows say once, few or many, or leave the size out.

d_call: .
j_call: TRBJ2-1
clone_size: once
v_call: TRBV9
cdr3_aa: CASSVGQGDNEQFF
cdr3_nt: TGTGCCAGCAGCGTAGGCCAAGGGGACAATGAGCAGTTCTTC

d_call: TRBD1
j_call: TRBJ1-5
clone_size: .
v_call: TRBV19
cdr3_aa: CASKRRQGKDQPQHF
cdr3_nt: TGTGCCAGCAAACGACGACAGGGAAAAGACCAGCCCCAGCATTTT

d_call: .
j_call: TRBJ2-7
clone_size: .
v_call: TRBV19
cdr3_aa: CASSISAGTYEQYF
cdr3_nt: TGTGCCAGTAGTATCTCAGCGGGTACCTACGAGCAGTACTTC

d_call: .
j_call: TRBJ1-2
clone_size: .
v_call: TRBV27
cdr3_aa: CASSSFRLTGDGYTF
cdr3_nt: TGTGCCAGCAGCAGTTTCCGTTTAACGGGGGATGGCTACACCTTC

d_call: TRBD2
j_call: TRBJ2-2
clone_size: once
v_call: TRBV7-9
cdr3_aa: CAGGERSAGELFF
cdr3_nt: TGTGCCGGGGGGGAGAGAAGCGCCGGGGAGCTGTTTTTT

d_call: .
j_call: TRBJ2-2
clone_size: .
v_call: TRBV27
cdr3_aa: CASSFGLAKSWQGGELFF
cdr3_nt: TGTGCCAGCAGTTTTGGGCTAGCTAAAAGTTGGCAAGGCGGGGAGCTGTTTTTT

d_call: .
j_call: TRBJ2-2
clone_size: few
v_call: TRBV24-1
cdr3_aa: CATNGAEANTGELFF
cdr3_nt: TGTGCCACCAATGGGGCAGAAGCCAACACCGGGGAGCTGTTTTTT

d_call: TRBD1
j_call: TRBJ1-6
clone_size: .
v_call: TRBV28
cdr3_aa: CASSSGTAARNSPLHF
cdr3_nt: TGTGCCAGCAGTTCCGGGACAGCGGCCCGAAATTCACCCCTCCACTTT

d_call: .
j_call: TRBJ2-5
clone_size: .
v_call: TRBV15
cdr3_aa: CATSRDRAIETQYF
cdr3_nt: TGTGCCACCAGCAGAGACAGGGCGATAGAGACCCAGTACTTC

d_call: .
j_call: TRBJ2-3
clone_size: once
v_call: TRBV7-3
cdr3_aa: CASSLNGGGKYTQYF
cdr3_nt: TGTGCCAGCAGCTTAAACGGCGGGGGCAAGTATACGCAGTATTTT

d_call: TRBD2
j_call: TRBJ2-1
clone_size: .
v_call: TRBV20-1
cdr3_aa: CSASSTGLSGRSYNEQFF
cdr3_nt: TGCAGTGCTAGTAGCACGGGTCTTAGCGGGAGGTCCTACAATGAGCAGTTCTTC

d_call: .
j_call: TRBJ1-1
clone_size: .
v_call: TRBV27
cdr3_aa: CASSLDSNLPEAFF
cdr3_nt: TGTGCCAGCAGTTTGGACAGTAACCTCCCTGAAGCTTTCTTT

d_call: .
j_call: TRBJ1-3
clone_size: .
v_call: TRBV18
cdr3_aa: CASSPPAGPSGNTIYF
cdr3_nt: TGTGCCAGCTCACCACCTGCAGGCCCATCTGGAAACACCATATATTTT

d_call: TRBD2
j_call: TRBJ2-3
clone_size: once
v_call: TRBV7-9
cdr3_aa: CASSPGLAGVTDTQYF
cdr3_nt: TGTGCCAGCAGCCCGGGACTAGCGGGAGTAACAGATACGCAGTATTTT

d_call: .
j_call: TRBJ2-7
clone_size: .
v_call: TRBV30
cdr3_aa: CAWSVLLSNEQYF
cdr3_nt: TGTGCCTGGAGTGTACTTCTTAGCAACGAGCAGTACTTC

d_call: .
j_call: TRBJ2-3
clone_size: few
v_call: TRBV10-3
cdr3_aa: CAISESKGGKLTDTQYF
cdr3_nt: TGTGCCATCAGTGAGTCGAAAGGCGGAAAGCTCACAGATACGCAGTATTTT

d_call: .
j_call: TRBJ1-4
clone_size: .
v_call: TRBV25-1
cdr3_aa: CASSEGVWEDEKLFF
cdr3_nt: TGTGCCAGCAGTGAAGGGGTCTGGGAGGATGAAAAACTGTTTTTT

d_call: .
j_call: TRBJ1-2
clone_size: .
v_call: TRBV3-1/TRBV3-2
cdr3_aa: CASSQAGYGYTF
cdr3_nt: TGTGCCAGCAGCCAAGCGGGGTATGGCTACACCTTC

d_call: .
j_call: TRBJ2-7
clone_size: once
v_call: TRBV29-1
cdr3_aa: CSVRIMEAYEQYF
cdr3_nt: TGCAGCGTTAGGATCATGGAGGCCTACGAGCAGTACTTC

d_call: .
j_call: TRBJ2-2
clone_size: once
v_call: TRBV7-9
cdr3_aa: CACDSTNTGELFF
cdr3_nt: TGTGCCTGCGACAGTACGAACACCGGGGAGCTGTTTTTT

d_call: .
j_call: TRBJ1-5
clone_size: .
v_call: TRBV12-3/TRBV12-4
cdr3_aa: CASSLSQTSSQHF
cdr3_nt: TGTGCCAGCAGTTTAAGCCAAACGAGTTCCCAGCATTTT

d_call: .
j_call: TRBJ1-1
clone_size: .
v_call: TRBV3-1/TRBV3-2
cdr3_aa: CASSGQGTYTEAFF
cdr3_nt: TGTGCCAGCAGTGGTCAGGGAACCTACACTGAAGCTTTCTTT

d_call: .
j_call: TRBJ2-2
clone_size: .
v_call: TRBV4-1
cdr3_aa: CASSQEGPGGPLTGELFF
cdr3_nt: TGCGCCAGCAGCCAAGAGGGGCCGGGGGGCCCACTCACCGGGGAGCTGTTTTTT

d_call: .
j_call: TRBJ1-1
clone_size: .
v_call: TRBV3-1/TRBV3-2
cdr3_aa: CASSQDGWGRTSFF
cdr3_nt: TGTGCCAGCAGCCAAGATGGCTGGGGGCGCACGTCTTTCTTT

d_call: .
j_call: TRBJ1-4
clone_size: .
v_call: TRBV3-1/TRBV3-2
cdr3_aa: CASRPGRGNEKLFF
cdr3_nt: TGTGCCAGCAGGCCCGGAAGGGGAAATGAAAAACTGTTTTTT

d_call: .
j_call: TRBJ1-2
clone_size: .
v_call: TRBV27
cdr3_aa: CASSLSEGLGGGYTF
cdr3_nt: TGTGCCAGCAGTTTATCGGAGGGGCTCGGGGGGGGCTACACCTTC

d_call: TRBD1
j_call: TRBJ1-2
clone_size: once
v_call: TRBV11-1
cdr3_aa: CASSKEGTVKEGYTF
cdr3_nt: TGTGCCAGCAGTAAAGAGGGGACAGTCAAGGAGGGCTACACCTTC

d_call: TRBD1
j_call: TRBJ2-1
clone_size: .
v_call: TRBV5-8
cdr3_aa: CASSLPLTGRNEQFF
cdr3_nt: TGTGCCAGCAGCTTGCCCCTGACAGGGCGTAATGAGCAGTTCTTC

d_call: .
j_call: TRBJ1-5
clone_size: .
v_call: TRBV4-3
cdr3_aa: CASSQDLGGSNQPQHF
cdr3_nt: TGCGCCAGCAGCCAAGATCTGGGAGGGAGTAATCAGCCCCAGCATTTT

d_call: TRBD1
j_call: TRBJ1-5
clone_size: .
v_call: TRBV6-5
cdr3_aa: CASKPGQGDQPQHF
cdr3_nt: TGTGCCAGCAAACCGGGACAGGGGGATCAGCCCCAGCATTTT

d_call: TRBD1
j_call: TRBJ1-1
clone_size: .
v_call: TRBV6-5
cdr3_aa: CASRDRGSGTEAFF
cdr3_nt: TGTGCCAGCCGGGACAGGGGGTCGGGGACTGAAGCTTTCTTT

d_call: .
j_call: TRBJ2-1
clone_size: .
v_call: TRBV19
cdr3_aa: CASSPSNEQFF
cdr3_nt: TGTGCCAGTAGTCCCAGTAATGAGCAGTTCTTC

d_call: .
j_call: TRBJ1-2
clone_size: .
v_call: TRBV23-1
cdr3_aa: CASSQSGSWGYTF
cdr3_nt: TGCGCCAGCAGTCAGTCGGGGAGCTGGGGCTACACCTTC

d_call: TRBD2
j_call: TRBJ2-7
clone_size: .
v_call: TRBV2
cdr3_aa: CASSLGLAAYEQYF
cdr3_nt: TGTGCCAGCAGTCTTGGACTAGCGGCCTACGAGCAGTACTTC

d_call: TRBD1
j_call: TRBJ1-1
clone_size: few
v_call: TRBV7-9
cdr3_aa: CASSFPGTGGTEAFF
cdr3_nt: TGTGCCAGCAGCTTCCCCGGGACAGGGGGCACTGAAGCTTTCTTT

d_call: .
j_call: TRBJ1-1
clone_size: .
v_call: TRBV9
cdr3_aa: CASSVSGGIEAFF
cdr3_nt: TGTGCCAGCAGCGTATCCGGGGGGATAGAAGCTTTCTTT

d_call: TRBD1
j_call: TRBJ2-7
clone_size: .
v_call: TRBV7-2
cdr3_aa: CASQRDRGYEQYF
cdr3_nt: TGTGCCTCTCAGAGGGACAGGGGTTACGAGCAGTACTTC

d_call: TRBD1
j_call: TRBJ1-5
clone_size: once
v_call: TRBV19
cdr3_aa: CASSNPHGQGRQPQHF
cdr3_nt: TGTGCCAGTAGTAACCCCCACGGACAGGGCAGACAGCCCCAGCATTTT

d_call: .
j_call: TRBJ1-2
clone_size: .
v_call: TRBV18
cdr3_aa: CASSSGQQSYGYTF
cdr3_nt: TGTGCCAGCTCATCCGGACAGCAGTCTTATGGCTACACCTTC

d_call: .
j_call: TRBJ2-7
clone_size: .
v_call: TRBV6-5
cdr3_aa: CASSYGQSYEQYF
cdr3_nt: TGTGCCAGCAGTTATGGACAGTCCTACGAGCAGTACTTC

d_call: .
j_call: TRBJ1-2
clone_size: .
v_call: TRBV10-1
cdr3_aa: CASSSQGTYGYTF
cdr3_nt: TGCGCCAGCAGTTCACAGGGAACGTATGGCTACACCTTC

d_call: TRBD1
j_call: TRBJ2-2
clone_size: once
v_call: TRBV2
cdr3_aa: CASSLDTGAGELFF
cdr3_nt: TGTGCCAGCAGCCTAGATACAGGGGCCGGGGAGCTGTTTTTT

d_call: .
j_call: TRBJ1-1
clone_size: .
v_call: TRBV5-1
cdr3_aa: CASSSQAGGGTEAFF
cdr3_nt: TGCGCCAGCTCCTCCCAGGCTGGAGGTGGCACTGAAGCTTTCTTT

d_call: TRBD2
j_call: TRBJ2-1
clone_size: .
v_call: TRBV5-6
cdr3_aa: CASSPGGGGWGSYNEQFF
cdr3_nt: TGTGCCAGCAGCCCGGGAGGCGGGGGGTGGGGCTCCTACAATGAGCAGTTCTTC

d_call: TRBD1
j_call: TRBJ2-7
clone_size: .
v_call: TRBV3-1/TRBV3-2
cdr3_aa: CASSQVQGAAYEQYF
cdr3_nt: TGTGCCAGCAGCCAAGTACAGGGGGCGGCCTACGAGCAGTACTTC

d_call: TRBD1
j_call: TRBJ1-6
clone_size: .
v_call: TRBV9
cdr3_aa: CASSVQGGASPLHF
cdr3_nt: TGTGCCAGCAGCGTACAAGGGGGCGCTTCACCCCTCCACTTT

d_call: TRBD1
j_call: TRBJ1-4
clone_size: few
v_call: TRBV7-6
cdr3_aa: CASSLGQATYEKLFF
cdr3_nt: TGTGCCAGCAGCCTCGGACAGGCGACTTATGAAAAACTGTTTTTT

d_call: TRBD2
j_call: TRBJ2-3
clone_size: .
v_call: TRBV28
cdr3_aa: CASSLSGRGIDTQYF
cdr3_nt: TGTGCCAGCAGTTTAAGCGGGAGGGGAATAGATACGCAGTATTTT